This T cell receptor beta chain came from a study of T cells after yellow fever vaccination. The CDR3 totals 16 residues. Unmatched junction bases numbered 5, after V lost 0 bases and J lost 5 bases. From germline, CDR1 is SGHNT and CDR2 YYREEE (reference sequence). TCRdb recomputed calls from the 5' RACE reads with MiXCR, one row per CDR3 protein. The data contain a few hundred thousand distinct CDR3 sequences, around 4.9% of them singletons. The sample holds many counts of this clonotype. The V call is TRBV5-4, the J call TRBJ2-2, with 9 bases lining up with TRBD1. This TCR was recovered from a man between 18 and 29 years old who received the YFV17D yellow fever vaccine. The starting material was CD4+ T cells sorted from PBMCs, obtained on the day of the yellow fever booster vaccination. The CDR3: CASSLAGQGRTGELFF. DNA of the CDR3: TGTGCCAGCAGCTTGGCAGGACAGGGGAGGACCGGGGAGCTGTTTTTT.